The 17 T cell receptor beta chains below were found in one sample sequenced in a study of T-cell memory formation after mild COVID-19 (dated by TCRdb to the early 2020s). The library was prepared using 5' RACE. Sequenced on an Illumina NovaSeq 6000. Clones were called with MiXCR by TCRdb after fastp trimmed the public reads at Q25, and only in-frame beta chains were retained. Merged by CDR3 protein, the rows form single entries marked with the most common genes and DNA. For this sample there are hundreds of thousands of distinct CDR3 sequences; 25% appear just once. The ten largest make up about 12% of the sample. Material: PBMCs or a T cell subset sorted from them (not recorded which). All receptors derive from an adult woman who had mild COVID-19 (a few samples of this study predate the infection). The sample titles of this study are shuffled in the database, so cell type and time point are left out; the donor was told from shared clones.

The chain uses TRBV29-1 and TRBJ2-5, with 8 bases aligning to TRBD2. This CDR3 is 14 amino acids long. Germline CDR1 reads SQVTM; CDR2 reads ANQGSEA. V trimming: 6 bases; J trimming: 4 bases; junction bases outside the gene matches: 10. The CDR3 DNA sequence: TGCAGCGTCGGGGGGGGACAAGGTGTAGAGACCCAGTACTTC. This codes for CSVGGGQGVETQYF.

V usage is TRBV12-3 or TRBV12-4 and J usage is TRBJ2-1; D remains ambiguous. The CDR3 is made up of 13 amino acids. V was clipped by 1 base and J by 15 bases, with 16 bases between them. CDR3: CASSLGGPRETFF. The CDR3 DNA reads as TGTGCCAGCAGTTTAGGTGGACCGAGAGAGACGTTCTTC.

This clonotype turned up a few times. V is TRBV6-6 and J is TRBJ1-2, with 8 bases that match TRBD1. Trimming cost V 6 bases and J 4 bases; bases outside gene matches: 4. The CDR3 contains 13 residues. Germline V gene sequence: CDR1 MNHNY, CDR2 SVGAGI (reference sequence). For the CDR3, the DNA is TGTGCCAGCAGCCAGGGACAGGCCTATGGCTACACCTTC. Its protein is CASSQGQAYGYTF.

This clonotype was seen more than once but under ten times. The V call is TRBV29-1, the J call TRBJ2-5, with D tentatively TRBD1 (6 bases). The CDR3 has 13 residues. Germline CDR1 is SQVTM and CDR2 is ANQGSEA. Trimming stripped 6 bases from V and 1 base from J, with 12 bases between. The CDR3 protein is CSVRGPLQETQYF. CDR3 DNA: TGCAGCGTCAGGGGTCCCCTCCAAGAGACCCAGTACTTC. Filled out from reference TRBV29-1 and TRBJ2-5, the complete variable domain reads SAVISQKPSRDICQRGTSLTIQCQVDSQVTMMFWYRQQPGQSLTLIATANQGSEATYESGFVIDKFPISRPNLTFSTLTVSNMSPEDSSIYLCSVRGPLQETQYFGPGTRLLVL.

V and J are TRBV5-6 and TRBJ1-6; TRBD1 matches at 9 bases. V was clipped by 4 bases and J by 2 bases; unmatched bases: 13. The CDR3 totals 19 residues. Germline CDR1 is SGHDT and CDR2 is YYEEEE. Here the CDR3 reads CASSPGTGSPGPYNSPLHF. CDR3 DNA sequence: TGTGCCAGCAGCCCCGGGACAGGGAGCCCCGGACCCTATAATTCACCCCTCCACTTT.

The chain carries TRBV4-2 and TRBJ2-7, with 7 bases aligning to TRBD1. Germline values: CDR1 LGHNA, CDR2 YNFKEQ. The CDR3 totals 13 residues. Trimming at V came to 2 bases and at J to 5 bases, leaving 3 bases not matched to a gene. CDR3 bases: TGTGCCAGCAGCCAACCACAGGGGAACGAGCAGTACTTC. Amino acids: CASSQPQGNEQYF.

The chain carries TRBV25-1 and TRBJ1-4, with no clear D. This CDR3 is 12 amino acids long. V was cut by 7 bases and J by 5 bases, with 8 bases left in between. Germline lookup yields CDR1 MGHDK and CDR2 SYGVNS. The CDR3 sequence: CASTGSNEKLFF. DNA of the CDR3: TGTGCCAGCACCGGCTCCAATGAAAAACTGTTTTTT.

The chain recombines TRBV2 with TRBJ2-5, with TRBD2 matching 8 bases. Germline V CDR1 and CDR2: SNHLY, FYNNEI. J was trimmed by 4 bases and V by 4 bases; bases with no gene match: 11. This CDR3 has 16 residues. CDR3 in amino acids: CASSGSGGTLRETQYF. The CDR3 region has the DNA TGTGCCAGCAGTGGATCGGGGGGGACGCTTCGAGAGACCCAGTACTTC.

This rearrangement joins TRBV7-2 to TRBJ1-1; no definite D call. With 6 bases removed from V and 4 bases from J, the gap between germline ends came to 15 bases. There are 14 residues in the CDR3. Per the germline V gene, CDR1 is SGHTA and CDR2 is FQGNSA. CDR3 sequence (DNA): TGTGCCAGCAGTGGCCGCCTCCGGGGCACTGAAGCTTTCTTT. Amino acids: CASSGRLRGTEAFF.

The V and J genes are TRBV19 and TRBJ1-5; 8 nucleotides line up with TRBD1. V was clipped by 9 bases and J by 4 bases; unmatched bases: 5. Germline V gene lookup returns CDR1 LNHDA and CDR2 SQIVND (reference sequence). The CDR3 covers 13 residues. CDR3 DNA: TGTGCCAGCGGGACAGGACTAAATCAGCCCCAGCATTTT. It yields the protein CASGTGLNQPQHF.

This clonotype was seen just once. This chain joins TRBV5-5 and TRBJ1-4; D unclear. The CDR3 loop spans 18 amino acids. The germline gives CDR1 SGHKS, CDR2 YYEKEE (reference sequence). With 2 bases removed from V and 0 bases from J, the gap between germline ends came to 17 bases. CDR3 sequence reads: CASSLGGRRRATNEKLFF. CDR3 coding DNA: TGTGCCAGCAGCTTAGGAGGACGAAGGCGAGCAACTAATGAAAAACTGTTTTTT.

The chain is built from TRBV4-2 and TRBJ1-1, with 7 bases matching TRBD1. This CDR3 is built from 17 residues. Germline assignment: CDR1 LGHNA and CDR2 YNFKEQ. V lost 7 bases, J lost 6 bases, and 20 bases stayed unmatched. The CDR3 protein is CASTEEGNRGKNAEAFF. In nucleotides, the CDR3 is TGTGCCAGCACCGAAGAGGGGAACAGGGGTAAGAATGCTGAAGCTTTCTTT.

This clonotype was seen a handful of times. This chain links TRBV5-1 with TRBJ2-7, with a weak D call TRBD1 (6 bases). The CDR3 totals 16 residues. Germline CDR1 is SGHRS and CDR2 is YFSETQ. V gave up 4 bases and J gave up 2 bases, with 19 bases separating them. CDR3 amino acids: CASSPRTGTRTYEQYF. The CDR3 nucleotides read TGCGCCAGCAGCCCACGCACCGGGACAAGAACCTACGAGCAGTACTTC.

This clonotype was seen a handful of times. The chain carries TRBV29-1 and TRBJ2-2, with 8 bases identical to TRBD1. Germline loops: CDR1 SQVTM, CDR2 ANQGSEA. Trimming took 0 bases from V and 1 from J; bases not matched to a gene: 1. This CDR3 contains 15 residues. The CDR3 loop is CSVEDGTGNTGELFF. CDR3 nucleotides: TGCAGCGTTGAAGACGGGACAGGGAACACCGGGGAGCTGTTTTTT.

The chain combines TRBV5-1 with TRBJ2-1, with TRBD1 identical over 9 bases. The V gene end was trimmed by 3 bases and the J gene end by 3 bases; junction bases not matched to a gene: 4. Germline V CDR1 and CDR2: SGHRS, YFSETQ. The CDR3 extends over 15 amino acids. The DNA of the CDR3 is TGCGCCAGCAGCTCCCGGGACAGGGTCTACAATGAGCAGTTCTTC. This translates into CASSSRDRVYNEQFF.

This clonotype has a handful of counts. The CDR3 here is CASSQVEGPFNYGYTF. The CDR3 nucleotides are TGCGCCAGCAGCCAAGTGGAGGGACCTTTTAACTATGGCTACACCTTC. The chain joins TRBV4-1 to TRBJ1-2; weak D call: TRBD1 (5 bases). The germline V gene encodes CDR1 MGHRA and CDR2 YSYEKL. The germline V and J ends were trimmed by 1 base and 1 base, with 13 bases remaining between them. This CDR3 is built from 16 residues.

The J gene is TRBJ2-1, the V gene TRBV10-2, with TRBD2 matching over 8 bases. The CDR3 consists of 16 residues. Unmatched junction bases numbered 7, after V lost 0 bases and J lost 6 bases. The V gene's germline CDR1 is WSHSY and CDR2 SAAADI. The CDR3 DNA sequence: TGCGCCAGCAGTGAGTCGTTGACTAGCGCACTCAATGAGCAGTTCTTC. Amino acids: CASSESLTSALNEQFF.